Following are 25 T cell receptor beta chains from one sample sequenced in a study of human T cells and chemical hapten exposure. Time point noted: pre-sensitization, week 0. Stated treatment: therapeutic diphenylcyclopropenone sensitization with weekly scalp DPC. TCRdb used MiXCR to reprocess the RACE reads, holding one entry per CDR3 protein. In the table there are 180,000 or so distinct CDR3 sequences, roughly 30% of which are singletons. The material sequenced was whole blood, taken in connection with sensitization to the hapten diphenylcyclopropenone (DPC). Receptors originate from a woman in her thirties with alopecia areata. Some clones in this sample may be carry-over from other donors' samples.

The chain links TRBV20-1 to TRBJ2-3; TRBD1 or TRBD2 may be the D gene (5 bases each). V was clipped by 0 bases and J by 6 bases, with 13 bases between them. There are 14 residues in the CDR3. Germline loops: CDR1 DFQATT, CDR2 SNEGSKA (reference sequence). The CDR3 protein is CSARDMKGSDTQYF. CDR3 bases: TGCAGTGCTAGAGATATGAAGGGGAGCGATACGCAGTATTTT.

This clonotype was observed once. The conserved phenylalanine or tryptophan is not found at the CDR3 terminus, so this likely reflects a read error. The V call is TRBV14, the J call TRBJ2-1; D may be TRBD2 (6 bases). The germline gives CDR1 SGHDN, CDR2 FVKESK. CDR3 length: 20 residues. Between the trimmed V and J ends, which lost 0 bases and 4 bases, there was a span of 25 bases. The CDR3 here is CASSQDVSGTLGRAYNEQFS. The CDR3, as DNA: TGTGCCAGCAGCCAAGATGTTTCCGGGACTCTGGGAAGGGCTTACAATGAGCAGTTCTCC.

CDR3 region: CSASAGTANTEAFF. In nucleotides, the CDR3 is TGCAGCGCCTCAGCCGGGACAGCGAACACTGAAGCTTTCTTT. The chain uses TRBV29-1 and TRBJ1-1; TRBD1 matches 7 bases. V was pared by 7 bases and J by 1 base, with 9 bases of the junction left unmatched. CDR1 is SQVTM, CDR2 ANQGSEA, per germline. This CDR3 has 14 residues.

This chain uses TRBV9 with TRBJ2-1, with D unclear. The CDR3 covers 13 residues. CDR1 and CDR2 (germline): SGDLS, YYNGEE. V lost 0 bases, J lost 5 bases, and 6 bases lay in between. CDR3 nucleotides: TGTGCCAGCAGCGTAGCTCCGAACAATGAGCAGTTCTTC. Its translation is CASSVAPNNEQFF. Together with reference TRBV9 and TRBJ2-1, the CDR3 gives the full variable domain: DSGVTQTPKHLITATGQRVTLRCSPRSGDLSVYWYQQSLDQGLQFLIQYYNGEERAKGNILERFSAQQFPDLHSELNLSSLELGDSALYFCASSVAPNNEQFFGPGTRLTVL.

This clonotype was recorded a few times. CDR3 in DNA: TGTGCCATCAGTGGGCAGTCCACAGATACGCAGTATTTT. Translating gives CAISGQSTDTQYF. The V and J genes are TRBV10-3 and TRBJ2-3; no definite D call. The germline V gene has CDR1 ENHRY and CDR2 SYGVKD. Trimming took 4 bases from V and 2 from J, leaving 7 bases between them. The CDR3 is 13 residues long.

This clonotype was seen more than once but under ten times. The CDR3: CASNAPGRHTQYF. The DNA of the CDR3 is TGTGCCAGCAACGCGCCAGGGCGGCATACGCAGTATTTT. The chain links TRBV28 to TRBJ2-3, with D perhaps TRBD1 (5 bases). CDR3 length: 13 residues. Trimming stripped 7 bases from V and 7 bases from J, with 15 bases between. The V gene's germline CDR1 is MDHEN and CDR2 SYDVKM. Combining the CDR3 with reference TRBV28 and TRBJ2-3 gives the whole variable domain DVKVTQSSRYLVKRTGEKVFLECVQDMDHENMFWYRQDPGLGLRLIYFSYDVKMKEKGDIPEGYSVSREKKERFSLILESASTNQTSMYLCASNAPGRHTQYFGPGTRLTVL.

The chain links TRBV6-1 to TRBJ2-7, with D possibly matching TRBD2 (6 bases). Trimming shortened V by 3 bases and J by 2 bases, and 20 bases separated the two germline ends. Germline loops: CDR1 MNHNS, CDR2 SASEGT. CDR3 length: 17 residues. The CDR3 nucleotides are TGTGCCAGCAGTGATAAGGGGTCAACTAGCAGAGCCTACGAGCAGTACTTC. It yields the protein CASSDKGSTSRAYEQYF.

The V gene is TRBV20-1, the J gene TRBJ1-2, with D tentatively TRBD1 (5 bases). The V end lost 0 bases, the J end lost 3 bases, and 11 bases lay between the germline ends. Germline CDR1 DFQATT, CDR2 SNEGSKA (reference sequence). This CDR3 spans 14 amino acids. Here the CDR3 reads CSAREAGRDYGYTF. The CDR3 DNA reads as TGCAGTGCTAGAGAGGCAGGGAGAGACTATGGCTACACCTTC.

This clonotype was seen more than once but under ten times. The gene calls are TRBV28 and TRBJ2-3; TRBD2 agrees at 8 bases. Per the germline V gene, CDR1 is MDHEN and CDR2 is SYDVKM. V shed 6 bases, J shed 2 bases, and the junction held 7 bases outside the gene matches. This CDR3 spans 15 amino acids. CDR3 in amino acids: CASSLTSGFTDTQYF. The CDR3 nucleotides read TGTGCCAGCAGCTTAACTAGCGGCTTCACAGATACGCAGTATTTT.

This clonotype has only a few counts. The V gene is TRBV4-3, the J gene TRBJ2-2; possibly TRBD1 for D (6 bases). CDR1 and CDR2 (germline): LGHNA, YSLEER. The CDR3 contains 15 residues. V was trimmed by 3 bases and J by 1 base, leaving 9 bases between them. The CDR3 nucleotides read TGCGCCAGCAGCCACGACAGGCTGAACACCGGGGAGCTGTTTTTT. Its protein is CASSHDRLNTGELFF.

V gene TRBV14 combines with J gene TRBJ2-2, with no clear D. V dropped 1 base and J dropped 7 bases, with 4 bases sitting between them. The CDR3 consists of 12 residues. CDR1 SGHDN and CDR2 FVKESK come from the germline V gene. CDR3 nucleotides: TGTGCCAGCAGCCAAGGGTTCGGGGAGCTGTTTTTT. This gives the protein CASSQGFGELFF.

This clonotype was picked up a small number of times. The chain has TRBV20-1 and TRBJ2-7, with a weak D call TRBD2 (6 bases). Trimming took off 5 bases at V and 3 bases at J, with 17 bases between the two ends. The CDR3 is made up of 14 amino acids. Germline CDR1 DFQATT, CDR2 SNEGSKA (reference sequence). CDR3 region: CSASADGTLYEQYF. Written as DNA, the CDR3 is TGCAGTGCTTCAGCCGATGGGACTCTCTACGAGCAGTACTTC.

In its sample, this clonotype was seen a few times. This chain joins TRBV11-1 and TRBJ2-7; D may be TRBD1 (6 bases). V was clipped by 1 base and J by 5 bases, with 15 bases between them. The CDR3 contains 15 residues. Germline-derived CDR1 and CDR2 are SGHAT and FQDESV (reference sequence). The CDR3 sequence: CASSLVQQGFNEQYF. The CDR3 DNA reads TGTGCCAGCAGCTTAGTCCAACAGGGATTCAACGAGCAGTACTTC.

This clonotype was seen a handful of times. This chain uses TRBV9 with TRBJ2-5; 7 positions match TRBD1. The CDR3 length is 14 residues. The V and J ends lost 3 bases and 2 bases, in that order; junction bases with no gene match: 4. Per the germline V gene, CDR1 is SGDLS and CDR2 is YYNGEE. In nucleotides, the CDR3 is TGTGCCAGCAGCGCCGACAGGGCACAAGAGACCCAGTACTTC. Protein product: CASSADRAQETQYF.

This clonotype was seen only a few times. This chain joins TRBV2 and TRBJ1-4; 9 bases agree with TRBD1. From germline, CDR1 is SNHLY and CDR2 FYNNEI. V lost 6 bases, J lost 7 bases, and 6 bases stayed unmatched. The CDR3 is 14 amino acids. CDR3 region: CASRATTGGEKLFF. CDR3 in DNA: TGTGCCAGCAGGGCAACGACAGGGGGTGAAAAACTGTTTTTT.

In its sample, this clonotype was seen a few times. This chain uses TRBV29-1 with TRBJ2-5; 7 bases map to TRBD1. Trimming took 3 bases from V and 6 from J; bases not matched to a gene: 7. Germline loops: CDR1 SQVTM, CDR2 ANQGSEA. The CDR3 loop spans 13 amino acids. The CDR3 DNA is TGCAGCGTTGAGAGACAGGGCTTTAAGACCCAGTACTTC. Translated: CSVERQGFKTQYF. The whole variable domain, remainder taken from reference TRBV29-1 and TRBJ2-5, is SAVISQKPSRDICQRGTSLTIQCQVDSQVTMMFWYRQQPGQSLTLIATANQGSEATYESGFVIDKFPISRPNLTFSTLTVSNMSPEDSSIYLCSVERQGFKTQYFGPGTRLLVL.

The chain links TRBV10-3 to TRBJ2-5, with 7 bases that match TRBD1. Germline values: CDR1 ENHRY, CDR2 SYGVKD. The CDR3 length is 13 residues. The junction had 6 bases not matched to a gene; V was cut back by 7 bases and J by 4 bases. In nucleotides, the CDR3 is TGTGCCATCAATGAACAGGGGTCAGAGACCCAGTACTTC. This encodes CAINEQGSETQYF.

The rearrangement uses TRBV10-3 and TRBJ1-5; the D gene is possibly TRBD1 (6 bases). CDR3 length: 14 residues. With 5 bases removed from V and 4 bases from J, the gap between germline ends came to 12 bases. Germline assignment: CDR1 ENHRY and CDR2 SYGVKD. CDR3 residues: CAISFSGENQPQHF. The CDR3, as DNA: TGTGCCATCAGTTTTTCAGGGGAGAATCAGCCCCAGCATTTT.

This clonotype turned up a few times. Here the CDR3 reads CSARGLTSGNLHEQYF. CDR3 sequence (DNA): TGCAGTGCTAGAGGATTAACTAGCGGGAATCTCCACGAGCAGTACTTC. The J gene is TRBJ2-7, the V gene TRBV20-1; 10 bases are a match to TRBD2. The V gene end was trimmed by 1 base and the J gene end by 5 bases; junction bases not matched to a gene: 11. Looked up from germline, CDR1 is DFQATT and CDR2 is SNEGSKA (reference sequence). The CDR3 has 16 residues.

The CDR3 region is CASRPRISGTVNQPQHF. The CDR3 nucleotides are TGTGCCAGCAGGCCCCGAATAAGTGGGACAGTCAATCAGCCCCAGCATTTT. The genes are TRBV28 and TRBJ1-5; 7 bases align to TRBD1. CDR1 MDHEN and CDR2 SYDVKM come from the germline V gene. V lost 6 bases to trimming and J lost 3 bases; unmatched junction nucleotides: 14. The CDR3 length is 17 residues.

This clonotype occurred a few times. The rearrangement uses TRBV5-4 and TRBJ2-1; a possible D gene is TRBD2 (6 bases). Germline assignment: CDR1 SGHNT and CDR2 YYREEE (reference sequence). V was trimmed by 6 bases and J by 0 bases, leaving 19 bases between them. The CDR3 runs 17 residues. CDR3 in amino acids: CASNILTSRSSYNEQFF. CDR3 sequence (DNA): TGTGCCAGCAACATATTAACTAGCAGAAGCTCCTACAATGAGCAGTTCTTC.

There are a few counts of this clonotype. This chain connects TRBV29-1 to TRBJ2-5; 11 nucleotides align to TRBD2. J gave up 5 bases and V 7 bases, and 6 bases lay outside the gene matches. The V gene's germline CDR1 is SQVTM and CDR2 ANQGSEA. The CDR3 length is 13 residues. CDR3 residues: CSATSGNTETQYF. CDR3 in DNA: TGCAGCGCGACTAGCGGGAACACGGAGACCCAGTACTTC.

The chain has TRBV5-5 and TRBJ1-5; no firm D call. CDR1 SGHKS and CDR2 YYEKEE come from the germline V gene (reference sequence). There are 15 residues in the CDR3. Trimming cost V 3 bases and J 3 bases, with 13 bases left between them. CDR3 bases: TGTGCCAGCAGCTCCTTTTCGGGCATCAATCAGCCCCAGCATTTT. Its protein is CASSSFSGINQPQHF.

The chain joins TRBV2 to TRBJ1-2; D is perhaps TRBD1 (5 bases). The CDR3 is 13 amino acids. V was clipped by 8 bases and J by 6 bases, with 16 bases between them. Germline values: CDR1 SNHLY, CDR2 FYNNEI. CDR3 residues: CASAREGADGYTF. CDR3 nucleotide sequence: TGTGCCAGCGCCCGTGAAGGGGCCGATGGCTACACCTTC. The complete variable domain, with remaining parts taken from reference TRBV2 and TRBJ1-2, reads EPEVTQTPSHQVTQMGQEVILRCVPISNHLYFYWYRQILGQKVEFLVSFYNNEISEKSEIFDDQFSVERPDGSNFTLKIRSTKLEDSAMYFCASAREGADGYTFGSGTRLTVV.

The sample holds many counts of this clonotype. The chain uses TRBV6-6 and TRBJ2-7; D is unclear. V was cut by 7 bases and J by 2 bases, with 15 bases left in between. This CDR3 region has 14 residues. CDR1 and CDR2 from the germline V gene are MNHNY and SVGAGI (reference sequence). The DNA of the CDR3 is TGTGCCAGCAACGGCAGCCCTAACCCCTACGAGCAGTACTTC. Its protein product is CASNGSPNPYEQYF.